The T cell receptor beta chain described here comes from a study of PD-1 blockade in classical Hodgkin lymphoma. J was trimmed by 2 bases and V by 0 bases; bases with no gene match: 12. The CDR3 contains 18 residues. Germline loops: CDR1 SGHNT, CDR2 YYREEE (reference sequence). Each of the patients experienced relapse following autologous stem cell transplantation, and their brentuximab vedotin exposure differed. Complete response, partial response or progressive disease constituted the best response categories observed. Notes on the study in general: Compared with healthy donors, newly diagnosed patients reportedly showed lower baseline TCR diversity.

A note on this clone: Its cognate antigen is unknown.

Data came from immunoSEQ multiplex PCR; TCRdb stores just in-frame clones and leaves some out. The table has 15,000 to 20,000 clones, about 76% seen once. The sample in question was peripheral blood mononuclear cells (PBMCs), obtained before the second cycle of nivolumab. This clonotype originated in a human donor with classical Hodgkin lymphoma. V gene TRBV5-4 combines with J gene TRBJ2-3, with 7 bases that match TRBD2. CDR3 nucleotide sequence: TGTGCCAGCAGCTTGGCCGACGTGGGAGGGAGGTTCACAGATACGCAGTATTTT. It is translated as CASSLADVGGRFTDTQYF.